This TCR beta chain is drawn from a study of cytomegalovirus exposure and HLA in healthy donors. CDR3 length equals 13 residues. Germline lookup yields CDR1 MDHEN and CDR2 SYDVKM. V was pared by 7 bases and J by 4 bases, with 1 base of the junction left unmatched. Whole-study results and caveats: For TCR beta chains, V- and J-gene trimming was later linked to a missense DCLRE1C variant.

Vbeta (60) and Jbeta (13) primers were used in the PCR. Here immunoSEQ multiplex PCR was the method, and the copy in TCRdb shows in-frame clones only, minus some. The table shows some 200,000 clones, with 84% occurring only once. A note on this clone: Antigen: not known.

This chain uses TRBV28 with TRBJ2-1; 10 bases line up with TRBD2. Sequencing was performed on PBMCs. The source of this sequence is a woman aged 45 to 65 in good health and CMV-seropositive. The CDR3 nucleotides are TGTGCCAGCACTAGCGGGGGATACAATGAGCAGTTCTTC. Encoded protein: CASTSGGYNEQFF.